These 10 T cell receptor beta chains share one sample of origin, sequenced in a study of CD8+CD57+ T cells in acquired aplastic anemia. Template material for TCR beta VDJ and CDR3 profiling consisted of genomic DNA. TCRdb reanalysed the reads using MiXCR and keeps one entry per CDR3 protein. There are about 40,000 distinct CDR3 sequences in the sample; roughly three fifths occur only once, and 50% to 70% lies in the top ten. Those patients picked for sequencing had displayed CD8+CD57+ cell expansion on flow cytometry. The specimen sequenced was sorted CD4+, CD8+, or CD8+CD57+ T cells (not recorded which) from PBMCs. The receptors come from a human donor with aplastic anemia.

This clonotype has a handful of counts. The chain has TRBV19 and TRBJ1-2, with a weak D call TRBD1 (5 bases). The CDR3 extends over 13 amino acids. V was shortened by 4 bases and J by 8 bases, with 14 bases between the two germline ends. Germline lookup yields CDR1 LNHDA and CDR2 SQIVND (reference sequence). CDR3 protein: CASSRGDFWGYTF. In DNA form, the CDR3 reads TGTGCCAGTAGTAGGGGGGACTTCTGGGGCTACACCTTC.

As for this clonotype: One end of the junction varies from germline; a read error may be responsible. The chain recombines TRBV14 with TRBJ2-2; 7 bases line up with TRBD2. Germline CDR1 SGHDN, CDR2 FVKESK. CDR3 length equals 18 residues. CDR3 sequence reads: CASSQGPAGYANTGELSF. The CDR3 DNA reads as TGTGCCAGCAGCCAAGGTCCAGCGGGGTACGCGAACACCGGGGAGCTGTCTTTT.

V and J are TRBV15 and TRBJ1-6; no reliable D call. Trimming took off 1 base at V and 10 bases at J, with 17 bases between the two ends. The V gene's germline CDR1 is LNHNV and CDR2 YYDKDF (reference sequence). This CDR3 contains 16 residues. The CDR3 spells CATSRGLDPASSPLHF. The CDR3 bases are TGTGCCACCAGCAGAGGTCTGGACCCGGCAAGCTCACCCCTCCACTTT.

The chain links TRBV29-1 to TRBJ2-7, with 8 nucleotides matching TRBD1. Germline V lookup: CDR1 SQVTM, CDR2 ANQGSEA. Trimming at V came to 6 bases and at J to 2 bases, leaving 3 bases not matched to a gene. The CDR3 contains 12 residues. In DNA form, the CDR3 reads TGCAGCGTGCGCAGGGGGCCCTACGAGCAGTACTTC. Translated: CSVRRGPYEQYF.

The table lists this clonotype with a few counts. The V call is TRBV28, the J call TRBJ1-5; D uncertain. With 7 bases removed from V and 2 bases from J, the gap between germline ends came to 12 bases. This CDR3 region has 14 residues. CDR1 and CDR2 from the germline V gene are MDHEN and SYDVKM. In nucleotides, the CDR3 is TGTGCCAGCATCGACCCCAATGGCAATCAGCCCCAGCATTTT. This translates into CASIDPNGNQPQHF.

This chain uses TRBV10-1 with TRBJ2-1; 7 bases fit TRBD1. The length of the CDR3 is 14 residues. V dropped 6 bases and J dropped 4; count of bases not matched to a gene: 6. Looked up from germline, CDR1 is WNHNN and CDR2 is SYGVQD (reference sequence). As DNA, the CDR3 is TGCGCCAGCAGCCAAGACAGGGATTACAATGAGCAGTTCTTC. Translation: CASSQDRDYNEQFF.

This clonotype showed up just a few times. CDR3 sequence: CASRTGDSPLHF. CDR3 bases: TGTGCCAGCAGGACAGGGGATTCACCCCTCCACTTT. V usage is TRBV2 and J usage is TRBJ1-6, with TRBD1 matching 8 bases. CDR1 is SNHLY, CDR2 FYNNEI, per germline. After removal of 6 bases from V and 8 bases from J, the junction contained 0 bases not matched to a gene. This CDR3 is 12 amino acids long. Using reference TRBV2 and TRBJ1-6 for the parts outside the CDR3, the full variable domain is EPEVTQTPSHQVTQMGQEVILRCVPISNHLYFYWYRQILGQKVEFLVSFYNNEISEKSEIFDDQFSVERPDGSNFTLKIRSTKLEDSAMYFCASRTGDSPLHFGNGTRLTVT.

This sequence joins TRBV7-2 and TRBJ1-4; the match to TRBD1 covers 7 bases. CDR1 and CDR2 (germline): SGHTA, FQGNSA. Trimming cost V 5 bases and J 4 bases; bases outside gene matches: 4. The CDR3 sequence is 14 residues long. The DNA for the CDR3 is TGTGCCAGCAGCAGGACAGGACTTAATGAAAAACTGTTTTTT. It yields the protein CASSRTGLNEKLFF.

The chain is built from TRBV7-2 and TRBJ1-5; 7 nucleotides agree with TRBD1. The CDR3 runs 15 residues. Trimming cost V 2 bases and J 4 bases; bases outside gene matches: 5. Germline-derived CDR1 and CDR2 are SGHTA and FQGNSA. CDR3 loop: CASSLSRGPNQPQHF. The CDR3 nucleotides read TGTGCCAGCAGCTTAAGTAGGGGGCCGAATCAGCCCCAGCATTTT.

The V call is TRBV11-1, the J call TRBJ2-3; 9 nucleotides agree with TRBD2. With V trimmed by 5 bases and J by 0 bases, 6 bases remained unmatched. This CDR3 has 16 amino acids. CDR1 is SGHAT and CDR2 is FQDESV in the germline V gene (reference sequence). CDR3 loop: CASSGSGGISTDTQYF. In DNA form, the CDR3 reads TGTGCCAGCAGCGGGAGCGGGGGGATTAGCACAGATACGCAGTATTTT.